The 23 T cell receptor beta chains below come from one sample, sequenced in a study of T cell responses to AZD1222 COVID-19 vaccine. Measured with immunoSEQ multiplex PCR; TCRdb has only the in-frame clones, and not every one. The table shows about 180,000 clones, with about nine tenths occurring only once. The input for sequencing was peripheral blood, taken 28 days after the second AZD1222 dose. These receptors all stem from an adult who received the AZD1222 COVID-19 vaccine.

This sequence joins TRBV25-1 and TRBJ1-1; 10 bases are shared with TRBD1. The CDR3 contains 17 residues. The V and J ends lost 5 bases and 0 bases, in that order; junction bases with no gene match: 9. Germline V CDR1 and CDR2: MGHDK, SYGVNS. CDR3: CASSSTGTGDMNTEAFF. The CDR3 region has the DNA TGTGCCAGCAGTAGCACCGGGACAGGGGATATGAACACTGAAGCTTTCTTT.

The gene calls are TRBV5-1 and TRBJ2-5, with TRBD1 matching over 8 bases. The CDR3 runs 14 residues. The germline CDR1 and CDR2 sequences are SGHRS and YFSETQ. The J segment lost 5 bases and the V segment lost 4 bases, leaving 7 bases of the junction unmatched. CDR3 protein: CASSKQGGRETQYF. CDR3 nucleotides: TGCGCCAGCAGCAAACAGGGGGGTCGTGAGACCCAGTACTTC.

This chain uses TRBV27 with TRBJ1-6; 7 bases line up with TRBD1. The CDR3 contains 15 residues. Germline V gives CDR1 MNHEY, CDR2 SMNVEV (reference sequence). V was clipped by 6 bases and J by 5 bases; unmatched bases: 7. CDR3 nucleotide sequence: TGTGCCAGCAGCCCACGGGACAGAAATAATTCACCCCTCCACTTT. Its translation is CASSPRDRNNSPLHF.

The chain links TRBV19 to TRBJ1-1; TRBD1 agrees at 7 bases. With 9 bases clipped from V and 6 bases from J, the junction kept 4 bases outside the gene matches. Germline V lookup: CDR1 LNHDA, CDR2 SQIVND (reference sequence). The CDR3 is 11 amino acids. The CDR3 DNA reads as TGTGCCAGCAAGACAGGGCCTGAAGCTTTCTTT. Translating gives CASKTGPEAFF.

This chain's CDR3 is CASSYSSPLVPTEAFF. The CDR3 DNA reads TGTGCCAGCAGTTACTCGAGCCCCCTAGTCCCAACTGAAGCTTTCTTT. The chain carries TRBV6-2 or TRBV6-3 and TRBJ1-1; D is uncertain. This CDR3 contains 16 residues. Germline V gene lookup returns CDR1 MNHEY and CDR2 SVGEGT. Trimming removed 0 bases from V and 5 bases from J, with 16 bases in between.

This chain uses TRBV5-5 with TRBJ1-6; TRBD1 is a possible D gene (5 bases). V was clipped by 3 bases and J by 5 bases, with 15 bases between them. Germline V lookup: CDR1 SGHKS, CDR2 YYEKEE (reference sequence). The CDR3 contains 16 residues. The DNA for the CDR3 is TGTGCCAGCAGCTGGCAGGGCCCGGGGAATAATTCACCCCTCCACTTT. Translation: CASSWQGPGNNSPLHF.

The chain uses TRBV4-2 and TRBJ1-4; 8 bases align to TRBD1. Germline CDR1 LGHNA, CDR2 YNFKEQ. V gave up 1 base and J gave up 8 bases; unmatched junction bases: 6. This CDR3 is built from 15 residues. In nucleotides, the CDR3 is TGTGCCAGCAGCCAAGGAGACAGGGGCGAGGAAAAACTGTTTTTT. Amino acids: CASSQGDRGEEKLFF.

J is TRBJ1-3 and V is TRBV4-1; D gene unclear. The germline V gene has CDR1 MGHRA and CDR2 YSYEKL. The CDR3 consists of 16 residues. The germline V and J ends were trimmed by 0 bases and 3 bases, with 12 bases remaining between them. The CDR3: CASSQDPRVVGNTIYF. In DNA form, the CDR3 reads TGCGCCAGCAGCCAAGATCCGCGGGTTGTTGGAAACACCATATATTTT.

This rearrangement joins TRBV7-2 to TRBJ2-3, with 15 bases lining up with TRBD2. The germline gives CDR1 SGHTA, CDR2 FQGNSA. The V and J ends lost 1 base and 1 base, in that order; junction bases with no gene match: 6. The CDR3 has 19 amino acids. Here the CDR3 DNA reads TGTGCCAGCAGCTTAGAAGGACTAGCGGGGGGGCCACGCACAGATACGCAGTATTTT. Translating gives CASSLEGLAGGPRTDTQYF.

V and J are TRBV5-4 and TRBJ2-7, with D maybe TRBD1 (6 bases). CDR3 length: 15 residues. Germline CDR1 is SGHNT and CDR2 is YYREEE (reference sequence). Deletions cut 4 bases from V and 1 base from J, with 15 bases between. Here the CDR3 reads CASSVGTPVSYEQYF. DNA of the CDR3: TGTGCCAGCAGCGTCGGGACACCCGTTTCCTACGAGCAGTACTTC.

The V call is TRBV7-2, the J call TRBJ1-3, with 7 positions matching TRBD1. The CDR3 sequence is 15 residues long. J was trimmed by 0 bases and V by 4 bases; bases with no gene match: 3. Germline values: CDR1 SGHTA, CDR2 FQGNSA. DNA for the CDR3: TGTGCCAGCAGCTCCTGGACAGGCTCTGGAAACACCATATATTTT. Translated: CASSSWTGSGNTIYF.

In this sample, this clone turned up once. This chain connects TRBV28 to TRBJ2-7; weak D call: TRBD2 (5 bases). Germline assignment: CDR1 MDHEN and CDR2 SYDVKM. This CDR3 contains 14 residues. V lost 5 bases and J lost 0, with 11 bases in between. CDR3 DNA sequence: TGTGCCAGCAGTCGAAGCGGCAGCTCCTACGAGCAGTACTTC. Protein: CASSRSGSSYEQYF.

Of note for this clone: The same CDR3 also results from other DNA sequences found in this sample. The chain combines TRBV29-1 with TRBJ1-1; D unresolved. This CDR3 contains 11 residues. V was cut by 3 bases and J by 4 bases, with 6 bases left in between. Germline CDR1 SQVTM, CDR2 ANQGSEA. CDR3 sequence: CSVDGGTEAFF. The CDR3 DNA reads TGCAGCGTTGACGGAGGCACTGAAGCTTTCTTT.

The chain has TRBV7-6 and TRBJ2-7; 7 bases match TRBD2. After removal of 2 bases from V and 0 bases from J, the junction contained 7 bases not matched to a gene. The CDR3 is 16 residues long. Germline CDR1 reads SGHVS; CDR2 reads FNYEAQ. Here the CDR3 DNA reads TGTGCCAGCAGCTTATTCTCTAGCGGTACCTCCTACGAGCAGTACTTC. It yields the protein CASSLFSSGTSYEQYF.

The chain combines TRBV23-1 with TRBJ1-1; D unresolved. TRBV23-1 is placed among ORFs of uncertain function. V gave up 4 bases and J gave up 0 bases, with 6 bases separating them. This CDR3 has 13 residues. The CDR3 loop is CASSLRVNTEAFF. CDR3 DNA: TGCGCCAGCAGTCTGCGAGTGAACACTGAAGCTTTCTTT.

The V call is TRBV2, the J call TRBJ1-5; D ambiguous. The V gene's germline CDR1 is SNHLY and CDR2 FYNNEI. The germline V and J ends were trimmed by 0 bases and 6 bases, with 6 bases remaining between them. The CDR3 runs 13 residues. The CDR3 nucleotides are TGTGCCAGCAGTGAAGCCTTCGGTCAGCCCCAGCATTTT. Translation gives CASSEAFGQPQHF.

The rearrangement joins TRBV11-3 to TRBJ1-1; 7 bases line up with TRBD1. The CDR3 has 14 residues. Germline-derived CDR1 and CDR2 are SGHNT and YENEEA. The V and J ends lost 5 bases and 4 bases, in that order; junction bases with no gene match: 7. CDR3 in DNA: TGTGCCAGCAGCGAGAGGGGGCCGGCCACTGAAGCTTTCTTT. Protein product: CASSERGPATEAFF.

This chain links TRBV9 with TRBJ2-5; D is undetermined. V was cut by 0 bases and J by 4 bases, with 13 bases left in between. The V gene's germline CDR1 is SGDLS and CDR2 YYNGEE. The CDR3 has 15 residues. The CDR3 region has the DNA TGTGCCAGCAGCGTAGTCGGAGCTCAGAGAGAGACCCAGTACTTC. This gives the protein CASSVVGAQRETQYF.

The J gene is TRBJ1-3, the V gene TRBV7-2; D perhaps matches TRBD1 (5 bases). V lost 5 bases and J 2 bases, leaving 19 bases between the germline ends. CDR3 length equals 17 residues. Germline V lookup: CDR1 SGHTA, CDR2 FQGNSA. The CDR3 DNA sequence: TGTGCCAGCAGCCCCCCAGGAAGGGGCGCTACTGGAAACACCATATATTTT. Translated, it gives CASSPPGRGATGNTIYF.

The chain uses TRBV19 and TRBJ1-1, with D hard to call. The germline gives CDR1 LNHDA, CDR2 SQIVND (reference sequence). V was shortened by 1 base and J by 7 bases, with 4 bases between the two germline ends. The CDR3 totals 11 residues. In nucleotides, the CDR3 is TGTGCCAGTAGTATAGTGGATGAAGCTTTCTTT. Translating it yields CASSIVDEAFF.

The V call is TRBV6-5, the J call TRBJ1-4; 9 positions match TRBD1. The CDR3 length is 14 residues. After removal of 6 bases from V and 4 bases from J, the junction contained 3 bases not matched to a gene. CDR1 is MNHEY and CDR2 is SVGAGI in the germline V gene. For the CDR3, the DNA is TGTGCCAGCAGGGACAGGGGCCTTAATGAAAAACTGTTTTTT. Amino acid sequence: CASRDRGLNEKLFF.

This clone occurred a few times. The chain is built from TRBV3-1 (or the pseudogene TRBV3-2) and TRBJ2-2, with D unresolved. CDR3 length: 16 residues. Trimming shortened V by 1 base and J by 4 bases, and 13 bases separated the two germline ends. Germline V gene lookup returns CDR1 LGHDT and CDR2 YNNKEL (reference sequence). In nucleotides, the CDR3 is TGTGCCAGCAGCCAAGCCCCGACATCCTCCACCGGGGAGCTGTTTTTT. Translated, it gives CASSQAPTSSTGELFF.

This clone was picked up one time. The V call is TRBV18, the J call TRBJ1-5; 8 nucleotides agree with TRBD1. The CDR3 is made up of 16 amino acids. Germline V CDR1 and CDR2: KGHSH, LQKENI. The J segment lost 1 base and the V segment lost 6 bases, leaving 8 bases of the junction unmatched. The CDR3 bases are TGTGCCAGCTCGTCAGGGGGCCCGGTAAGCAATCAGCCCCAGCATTTT. Translated: CASSSGGPVSNQPQHF.